This T cell receptor beta chain came from a study of blood T cells in healthy people across ages. The CDR3 spans 15 residues. Per the germline V gene, CDR1 is SGHTA and CDR2 is FQGTGA. Then a second PCR, running roughly 7 to 11 cycles, was carried out with a sample-barcoded 5' primer and a J-beta primer mix. TCRdb passed the 5' RACE reads through MiXCR, listing each CDR3 protein once. The table shows about a million distinct CDR3 sequences, with more than 30% occurring only once. Worth noting for this clonotype: One end of the junction fails to match germline, which may point to a read error.

The receptor was isolated from a man between 18 and 29 years old in good health. The sequenced material came from blood. This sequence joins TRBV7-3 and TRBJ2-1; 11 nucleotides line up with TRBD2. The CDR3 loop is CVSSSTSGVYNEQFF. The CDR3 nucleotides are TGTGTCAGCAGCTCGACTAGCGGGGTCTACAATGAGCAGTTCTTC.